Each of the 5 T cell receptor beta chains below was sequenced from the same sample in a study of radiation and T cells in renal cell carcinoma. Clones were read by immunoSEQ multiplex PCR, and TCRdb kept only the in-frame ones, dropping some. The table includes fewer than 150,000 clones, around nine tenths detected once. Time point of the sample: blood 2 weeks post-SBRT. Treatment specified: 15 Gy SBRT to primary tumor, nephrectomy 4 weeks later. Sequenced material: blood, taken from a patient whose treatment included radiotherapy and nephrectomy. These receptors were taken from a woman in her 70s with renal cell carcinoma.

This chain uses TRBV19 with TRBJ1-5; no definite D call. The CDR3 contains 15 residues. Germline assignment: CDR1 LNHDA and CDR2 SQIVND (reference sequence). V was clipped by 8 bases and J by 0 bases, with 14 bases between them. The CDR3 DNA follows: TGTGCCAGTGATGCGGTTTTCCTTAGCAATCAGCCCCAGCATTTT. Protein sequence: CASDAVFLSNQPQHF.

The J gene is TRBJ2-2, the V gene TRBV27; TRBD1 is a possible D gene (6 bases). Germline V gives CDR1 MNHEY, CDR2 SMNVEV (reference sequence). The CDR3 is 15 residues long. V lost 8 bases, J lost 6 bases, and 19 bases lay in between. CDR3 protein: CASRVGAGVAGELFF. The CDR3 nucleotides are TGTGCCAGCCGAGTTGGGGCAGGGGTTGCCGGGGAGCTGTTTTTT.

Only a few counts were recorded for this clone. The gene calls are TRBV5-1 and TRBJ1-1; 12 bases fit TRBD1. V was pared by 7 bases and J by 4 bases, with 8 bases of the junction left unmatched. Germline V gene lookup returns CDR1 SGHRS and CDR2 YFSETQ. The CDR3 covers 15 residues. The CDR3, as DNA: TGCGCCAGCGCGACAGGGGACAGGGGGCCCACTGAAGCTTTCTTT. As protein: CASATGDRGPTEAFF.

The chain employs TRBV30 and TRBJ1-4; D gene uncertain. Per germline, CDR1 GTSNPN and CDR2 SVGIG (reference sequence). Between the trimmed V and J ends, which lost 2 bases and 4 bases, there was a span of 8 bases. The CDR3 has 13 residues. Written as DNA, the CDR3 is TGTGCCTGGAGTTCGTCCCGTAATGAAAAACTGTTTTTT. Translating it yields CAWSSSRNEKLFF.

In this sample, this clone turned up a few times. The chain carries TRBV7-3 and TRBJ2-3; 7 nucleotides line up with TRBD2. From germline, CDR1 is SGHTA and CDR2 FQGTGA. CDR3 length: 14 amino acids. The V segment lost 0 bases and the J segment 6 bases; nucleotides outside the gene matches: 3. CDR3 in amino acids: CASSLTGGRDTQYF. The CDR3 region has the DNA TGTGCCAGCAGCTTAACGGGAGGGCGGGATACGCAGTATTTT.